The clone carrying this T cell receptor (beta chain) was observed many times. Antigen specificity is unknown. The data stem from a study of Graves' ophthalmopathy and Graves' hyperthyroidism. Study summary: Cases classed as stable hyperthyroidism had no ophthalmopathy within 18 months of follow-up.

Overall study results and limits: Separation of ophthalmopathy from stable hyperthyroidism was achieved by a 13-signature model, at 85% to 90% sensitivity and 81.08% specificity.

This CDR3 has 14 residues. Germline values: CDR1 MGHDK, CDR2 SYGVNS. The V and J ends lost 6 bases and 1 base, in that order; junction bases with no gene match: 5. Amplification of the TCR beta CDR3 regions used RNA transcripts (as template). Amplification began with first-round RT-PCR using HTBI primers, then second-round multiplex PCR was performed. TCRdb itself ran the multiplex PCR reads through MiXCR, one entry per CDR3 protein. Here the sample spans 450,000 to 600,000 distinct CDR3 sequences, under 45% being singletons. The clonotype originates from an adult man with Graves' hyperthyroidism. Sample: peripheral blood or thyroid tissue (not recorded which). The V call is TRBV25-1, the J call TRBJ1-2, with 7 bases identical to TRBD1. This CDR3 reads CASRGTEINYGYTF. CDR3 DNA: TGTGCCAGCAGAGGGACAGAAATTAACTATGGCTACACCTTC.